Shown below are 20 T cell receptor beta chains from a single sample sequenced in a study of early T cells in non-severe SARS-CoV-2 infection listed by TCRdb under 2021. The library relied on 5' RACE. This sample was sequenced with a NextSeq 500. The raw public data were reprocessed by TCRdb itself: fastp quality trimming at Q25, MiXCR clonotype calling, in-frame beta chains only. For every CDR3 protein sequence, its rows merge into one entry that carries the most common genes and DNA. Counted in this sample were about 110,000 distinct CDR3 sequences; 12% of them appeared once. The ten largest clonotypes hold around 3.1% of the sample. Sequencing input: whole blood. The source of these receptors is an adult who was a healthcare worker with PCR-confirmed SARS-CoV-2 infection or an uninfected control (not recorded which).

The chain recombines TRBV12-3 or TRBV12-4 with TRBJ1-6, with D uncertain. The CDR3 length is 14 residues. The V gene lost 2 bases and the J gene lost 10 bases, with 12 bases spanning the gap. CDR3 region: CASSLRYSLSPLHF. CDR3 bases: TGTGCCAGCAGTTTAAGGTACAGCCTCTCACCCCTCCACTTT.

The table lists this clonotype with many counts. This rearrangement joins TRBV3-1 to TRBJ2-7, with TRBD1 as a possible D gene (6 bases). CDR3 size: 16 residues. Trimming shortened V by 3 bases and J by 0 bases, and 15 bases separated the two germline ends. CDR1 and CDR2 from the germline V gene are LGHDT and YNNKEL (reference sequence). The CDR3 bases are TGTGCCAGCAGCCACAACTTTCAGGGGCGCTCCTACGAGCAGTACTTC. This codes for CASSHNFQGRSYEQYF.

The chain combines TRBV5-5 with TRBJ1-5; TRBD1 aligns across 7 bases. After removal of 4 bases from V and 5 bases from J, the junction contained 6 bases not matched to a gene. Germline V lookup: CDR1 SGHKS, CDR2 YYEKEE (reference sequence). The CDR3 loop spans 14 amino acids. The CDR3 region has the DNA TGTGCCAGCAGCGTGACAGGGCTCGATCAGCCCCAGCATTTT. This sequence encodes CASSVTGLDQPQHF. Using reference TRBV5-5 and TRBJ1-5 for the parts outside the CDR3, the full variable domain is DAGVTQSPTHLIKTRGQQVTLRCSPISGHKSVSWYQQVLGQGPQFIFQYYEKEERGRGNFPDRFSARQFPNYSSELNVNALLLGDSALYLCASSVTGLDQPQHFGDGTRLSIL.

The table lists this clonotype with a few counts. The chain is built from TRBV5-4 and TRBJ1-1; no clear D. V lost 4 bases and J 0 bases, leaving 13 bases between the germline ends. Per the germline V gene, CDR1 is SGHNT and CDR2 is YYREEE (reference sequence). The CDR3 is 15 amino acids. CDR3 protein: CASSPRNGMNTEAFF. As DNA, the CDR3 is TGTGCCAGCAGCCCCAGGAACGGCATGAACACTGAAGCTTTCTTT.

The chain recombines TRBV9 with TRBJ2-1; 9 positions agree with TRBD2. After removal of 0 bases from V and 8 bases from J, the junction contained 6 bases not matched to a gene. The CDR3 extends over 15 amino acids. Germline CDR1 SGDLS, CDR2 YYNGEE. In DNA form, the CDR3 reads TGTGCCAGCAGCGTAGCGCTAGCGGGATACGATGAGCAGTTCTTC. It is translated as CASSVALAGYDEQFF.

This clonotype was detected many times. This chain connects TRBV9 to TRBJ1-3, with unresolved D. The CDR3 length is 14 residues. Trimming cost V 1 base and J 3 bases, with 8 bases left between them. The germline CDR1 and CDR2 sequences are SGDLS and YYNGEE. The CDR3 here is CASSVSFYGNTIYF. The CDR3 DNA follows: TGTGCCAGCAGCGTATCTTTCTATGGAAACACCATATATTTT.

The sample holds many counts of this clonotype. The J gene is TRBJ2-1, the V gene TRBV27, with a weak D call TRBD1 (5 bases). Trimming shortened V by 6 bases and J by 4 bases, and 13 bases separated the two germline ends. The CDR3 has 14 amino acids. Germline lookup yields CDR1 MNHEY and CDR2 SMNVEV (reference sequence). The CDR3, as DNA: TGTGCCAGCAGACAGGCCCTCAATTACAATGAGCAGTTCTTC. Protein sequence: CASRQALNYNEQFF.

This clonotype was counted a few times. The chain carries TRBV14 and TRBJ1-2; D ambiguous. In germline, CDR1 is SGHDN, CDR2 FVKESK. Trimming left V 3 bases short and J 2 bases short, with 13 bases between. The CDR3 is 15 amino acids. The DNA of the CDR3 is TGTGCCAGCAGCCATCTCCCGGCGGTGAACTATGGCTACACCTTC. Translated: CASSHLPAVNYGYTF.

This clonotype showed up just a few times. The chain joins TRBV21-1 to TRBJ1-1; the table's D call, TRBD1, was not checked against the DNA. TRBV21-1 is given as a pseudogene. There are 14 residues in the CDR3. As DNA, the CDR3 is TGTGCCAGCAGCTCAAACCGGGGCAATAAATTCCCTTTCTTT. Amino acid sequence: CASSSNRGNKFPFF.

The V call is TRBV6-5, the J call TRBJ1-3, with D maybe TRBD1 (5 bases). The V end lost 6 bases, the J end lost 3 bases, and 18 bases lay between the germline ends. Germline V gene sequence: CDR1 MNHEY, CDR2 SVGAGI. There are 16 residues in the CDR3. This CDR3 reads CASSPGWANYGNTIYF. DNA for the CDR3: TGTGCCAGCAGCCCAGGGTGGGCGAATTATGGAAACACCATATATTTT.

This sequence joins TRBV29-1 and TRBJ2-1; D ambiguous. There are 13 residues in the CDR3. Trimming removed 0 bases at V and 2 bases at J, with 5 bases between. Per the germline V gene, CDR1 is SQVTM and CDR2 is ANQGSEA. CDR3 bases: TGCAGCGTTGAAGATGACCCCTACAATGAGCAGTTCTTC. Amino acids: CSVEDDPYNEQFF.

The sample holds a few counts of this clonotype. The V gene is TRBV6-5, the J gene TRBJ2-7; weak D call: TRBD1 (6 bases). From germline, CDR1 is MNHEY and CDR2 SVGAGI. The CDR3 covers 12 residues. V lost 6 bases and J 6 bases, leaving 12 bases between the germline ends. The CDR3 DNA is TGTGCCAGCAGATCTACAGGGCCCGAGCAGTACTTC. Encoded protein: CASRSTGPEQYF.

This clonotype occurred a few times. In nucleotides, the CDR3 is TGTGCCAGCAGGGCGACAGCTAGCACAGATACGCAGTATTTT. Residues: CASRATASTDTQYF. The V and J genes are TRBV6-1 and TRBJ2-3; D may be TRBD1 (5 bases). V lost 6 bases to trimming and J lost 0 bases, with 10 bases between them. Germline-derived CDR1 and CDR2 are MNHNS and SASEGT. The CDR3 contains 14 residues.

Only a few counts were recorded for this clonotype. The V and J genes are TRBV10-3 and TRBJ2-7; a possible D gene is TRBD2 (6 bases). Trimming removed 4 bases from V and 4 bases from J, with 11 bases in between. Germline-derived CDR1 and CDR2 are ENHRY and SYGVKD. This CDR3 has 13 amino acids. For the CDR3, the DNA is TGTGCCATCAGTGGTTACCGGGAGTACGAGCAGTACTTC. Its protein product is CAISGYREYEQYF.

This clonotype was seen at least ten times. This rearrangement joins TRBV20-1 to TRBJ2-5; 10 nucleotides match TRBD1. The ends lost 2 bases at V and 5 bases at J; junction bases unmatched: 11. This CDR3 spans 16 amino acids. Germline CDR1 DFQATT, CDR2 SNEGSKA (reference sequence). The CDR3 DNA sequence: TGCAGTGCTAGAACCACATCGGGACAGGGGCTGGAGACCCAGTACTTC. Translation gives CSARTTSGQGLETQYF.

This clonotype turned up a few times. The gene calls are TRBV11-2 and TRBJ2-3; D gene unclear. V was cut by 7 bases and J by 7 bases, with 21 bases left in between. The CDR3 has 15 residues. Germline CDR1 is SGHAT and CDR2 is FQNNGV. The CDR3 spells CASTLDGLLLNTQYF. The CDR3 coding sequence is TGTGCCAGCACCCTTGACGGGCTTCTCTTGAATACGCAGTATTTT.

The table lists this clonotype with a few counts. J is TRBJ2-4 and V is TRBV9, with 9 nucleotides matching TRBD2. The germline V gene encodes CDR1 SGDLS and CDR2 YYNGEE. Germline trimming cut 2 bases from V and 7 bases from J; bases unmatched to any gene: 13. The CDR3 extends over 17 amino acids. For the CDR3, the DNA is TGTGCCAGCAGCGTTAGCGGGGGCGTTCTAGAGGGGAACATTCAGTACTTC. Translated: CASSVSGGVLEGNIQYF.

The chain recombines TRBV24-1 with TRBJ2-1; TRBD1 is a possible D gene (6 bases). The V gene's germline CDR1 is KGHDR and CDR2 SFDVKD. Trimming cost V 1 base and J 6 bases, with 12 bases left between them. This CDR3 has 15 amino acids. The CDR3 protein is CATSDFTGPLNEQFF. CDR3 sequence (DNA): TGTGCCACCAGTGATTTTACAGGGCCCCTCAATGAGCAGTTCTTC.

The V and J genes are TRBV19 and TRBJ2-1; 12 nucleotides align to TRBD2. V lost 4 bases to trimming and J lost 6 bases; unmatched junction nucleotides: 1. CDR3 length equals 14 residues. Germline values: CDR1 LNHDA, CDR2 SQIVND (reference sequence). CDR3: CASSTSGRANEQFF. CDR3 nucleotides: TGTGCCAGTAGTACTAGCGGGAGGGCCAATGAGCAGTTCTTC.

The chain is built from TRBV12-3 or TRBV12-4 and TRBJ1-6; the D gene is possibly TRBD1 (5 bases). The CDR3 is 14 amino acids. Trimming pared 6 bases from V and 7 bases from J, leaving 13 bases between. CDR3 sequence reads: CASSGRGLNSPLHF. The CDR3 region has the DNA TGTGCCAGCAGCGGAAGGGGTCTAAATTCACCCCTCCACTTT.